This TCR beta chain came from a study of T cells in localized non-small cell lung cancer (dated by TCRdb to 2018 to 2021). Regarding the research as a whole: Comparing tumors with uninvolved tumor-adjacent lungs, the study looked at the T cell repertoires of a few hundred patients with early-stage NSCLC. Of the NSCLC patients, roughly 130 were male and some 97 were female, and the mean age was approximately 64 years. The cohort consisted of approximately 240 treatment-naive NSCLC patients whose localized lung tumors had been resected.

What the work shows at the level of the full study, not this receptor alone: Because multi-region tumor sequencing was not performed, intratumor heterogeneity could not be ruled out. The highest T cell clonality was observed in uninvolved tumor-adjacent lung, where clonality exceeded that of tumor, suggesting that antigenic responses were more focused in uninvolved tumor-adjacent lung. Higher T cell density in blood was associated with longer overall survival, whereas higher clonality in adjacent lung was associated with shorter survival. Because the study design was exploratory, TCR variables were selected using unadjusted p-values without false-discovery rate correction. A median of around 60 of the top 100 tumor clones turned up in the paired uninvolved adjacent lung, and some 28 of those clones also ranked among the top 100 of that same adjacent lung.

The immunoSEQ Assay was used to sequence TCR beta CDR3 regions from DNA. The paper's data handling went like this. T cell density was computed as TCR beta template counts normalized to usable DNA estimated by amplifying housekeeping genes. The preseqR package was used to estimate richness by extrapolating to 400,000 templates for PBMC samples and to 120,000 templates for tissue samples. Clonality was calculated as one minus Pielou's evenness. Tissue-enriched TCRs were identified through differential abundance testing performed on productive amino-acid clonotypes, with a minimum total count of 5 and an alpha of 0.1. Repertoire overlap between compartments was quantified with the Jaccard Index and Morisita Overlap Index. GLIPH clustered TCR beta CDR3s with public tetramer-defined viral CDR3s; viral motifs required at least three viral sequences plus V-gene enrichment. Sourced from immuneACCESS, this table was stored by TCRdb with only in-frame sequences that have V and J called. A share of the clones is absent; for the studies checked, an unresolved V gene accounts for under half, and the remainder has no known explanation. That table gives V, J and clone size, and the DNA gave D and trimming. This sample lists tens of thousands of clones; 80% to 90% were detected once. The ten largest clones take up approximately 2.5% of the sample.

In the germline V gene, CDR1 corresponds to KGHSH and CDR2 to LQKENI. The CDR3 runs 11 residues from the cysteine to the phenylalanine. Only CDR3 DNA remains: 33 bases, in frame from the first base. At the junction V is shortened by 6 bases and J by 5 bases, with 7 bases in between. For this clone: The clone's antigen remains unknown. Nothing much larger sits one base from this clone, and base qualities are not available.

At diagnosis, peripheral blood, uninvolved tumor-adjacent lung and tumor were collected and stored as a combination of fresh-frozen and FFPE material. For TCR repertoire profiling, the blood samples were analyzed as peripheral blood mononuclear cells. This sequence was found in a man between 35 and 75 years old with stage I lung adenocarcinoma. Sequences were derived from peripheral blood, sampled before any cancer treatment. This chain is built from TRBV18 and TRBJ2-5, with the D gene too uncertain to name. The sequence in DNA is TGTGCCAGCTCCTTGGGTGAGACCCAGTACTTC. Its protein is CASSLGETQYF. The variable domain in full, with residues beyond the CDR3 obtained from the reference TRBV18 and TRBJ2-5 genes, is NAGVMQNPRHLVRRRGQEARLRCSPMKGHSHVYWYRQLPEEGLKFMVYLQKENIIDESGMPKERFSAEFPKEGPSILRIQQVVRGDSAAYFCASSLGETQYFGPGTRLLVL.